A single sample is the source of the 5 T cell receptor beta chains below, sequenced in a study of blood T cell repertoires in COVID-19. Data came from immunoSEQ multiplex PCR; TCRdb stores just in-frame clones and leaves some out. The table includes roughly 92,000 clones, roughly 86% detected once. The source material was peripheral blood. Receptors were obtained from a man in his fifties with acute or convalescent COVID-19.

V is TRBV28 and J is TRBJ1-6; possible D gene TRBD1, 6 bases. From germline, CDR1 is MDHEN and CDR2 SYDVKM. Trimming shortened V by 2 bases and J by 7 bases, and 12 bases separated the two germline ends. The CDR3 is 15 amino acids. The CDR3 region is CASSLPQGMNSPLHF. CDR3 in DNA: TGTGCCAGCAGTTTACCGCAGGGGATGAATTCACCCCTCCACTTT.

This clone has just a few counts. In DNA form, the CDR3 reads TGTGCCAGCACCGGGACAGGAGACTTCTATGGCTACACCTTC. It is translated as CASTGTGDFYGYTF. This chain links TRBV7-9 with TRBJ1-2, with 8 bases matching TRBD1. The CDR3 runs 14 residues. V trimming: 7 bases; J trimming: 4 bases; junction bases outside the gene matches: 8. Germline V gene data show CDR1 as SEHNR and CDR2 as FQNEAQ (reference sequence).

The rearrangement links TRBV3-1 (or the pseudogene TRBV3-2) to TRBJ2-7, with D possibly TRBD1 on 6 matching bases. V dropped 3 bases and J dropped 0 bases, with 15 bases sitting between them. CDR1 is LGHDT, CDR2 YNNKEL, per germline (reference sequence). This CDR3 is 16 amino acids long. CDR3 sequence (DNA): TGTGCCAGCAGCCATGTCGGGACACAGGACTCCTACGAGCAGTACTTC. Translation: CASSHVGTQDSYEQYF.

The chain has TRBV6-6 and TRBJ1-2; 7 nucleotides agree with TRBD1. The J segment lost 0 bases and the V segment lost 5 bases, leaving 15 bases of the junction unmatched. In germline, CDR1 is MNHNY, CDR2 SVGAGI (reference sequence). The CDR3 loop spans 18 amino acids. The DNA for the CDR3 is TGTGCCAGCAGTCGGCCGGGCAGGGGGACCGGTGCTAACTATGGCTACACCTTC. Its protein product is CASSRPGRGTGANYGYTF.

V is TRBV5-4 and J is TRBJ1-1; the match to TRBD1 covers 10 bases. After removal of 7 bases from V and 4 bases from J, the junction contained 7 bases not matched to a gene. The germline CDR1 and CDR2 sequences are SGHNT and YYREEE (reference sequence). This CDR3 has 14 amino acids. CDR3 DNA sequence: TGTGCCAGCGAAAGCGGACAGGGGGGCACTGAAGCTTTCTTT. Protein: CASESGQGGTEAFF. Complete variable domain (other parts from reference TRBV5-4 and TRBJ1-1): ETGVTQSPTHLIKTRGQQVTLRCSSQSGHNTVSWYQQALGQGPQFIFQYYREEENGRGNFPPRFSGLQFPNYSSELNVNALELDDSALYLCASESGQGGTEAFFGQGTRLTVV.